The entry that follows covers one T cell receptor (beta chain) sequence. The sample is drawn from a study of sequential checkpoint blockade in melanoma. Study context: Randomization was 1:1 between first-line nivolumab→ipilimumab and ipilimumab→nivolumab.

CDR1 and CDR2 (germline): LNHDA, SQIVND (reference sequence). V lost 3 bases, J lost 0 bases, and 9 bases lay in between. The CDR3 contains 15 residues. As to treatment: randomized to nivolumab then ipilimumab (arm A) or the reverse (arm B). Some clones are missing from TCRdb's copy, which holds only in-frame ones; the method was immunoSEQ multiplex PCR. The top ten hold roughly 6% of the sample, which has 35,000 to 45,000 clones, roughly four fifths seen once. This clonotype was obtained from a human donor with melanoma. The chain employs TRBV19 and TRBJ2-1; unclear D gene. The material was CD8+ T cells sorted from blood (inferred from file names), obtained from a patient given nivolumab and ipilimumab in sequence. The CDR3, as DNA: TGTGCCAGTAGTATTCTTACTACCTCCTACAATGAGCAGTTCTTC. The encoded protein is CASSILTTSYNEQFF.